These 24 T cell receptor beta chains were all obtained from the same sample, sequenced in a study of control samples from healthy donors and cancer patients. Profiled with immunoSEQ multiplex PCR; TCRdb holds only in-frame clones, not every one. The sample lists 65,000 to 100,000 clones, approximately 87% seen once, with over 15% in the top ten. The specimen sequenced was blood. The receptors were gathered from a man between 50 and 59 years old in good health.

This CDR3 reads CSVRTGGLSPLHF. In DNA, the CDR3 is TGCAGCGTCAGGACAGGGGGCTTATCACCCCTCCACTTT. The genes are TRBV29-1 and TRBJ1-6, with 11 bases that match TRBD1. There are 13 residues in the CDR3. V lost 6 bases, J lost 10 bases, and 5 bases stayed unmatched. Germline V CDR1 and CDR2: SQVTM, ANQGSEA.

V is TRBV18 and J is TRBJ2-3; TRBD1 might be the D (5 bases). V shed 4 bases and J shed 0 bases, with 8 bases lying between them. There are 14 residues in the CDR3. Germline-derived CDR1 and CDR2 are KGHSH and LQKENI. The DNA for the CDR3 is TGTGCCAGCTCACGGACATATAGCACAGATACGCAGTATTTT. Its translation is CASSRTYSTDTQYF.

Only one count was recorded for this clone. The chain joins TRBV5-1 to TRBJ1-3; a weak D match, TRBD1 (6 bases). CDR3 size: 16 residues. From germline, CDR1 is SGHRS and CDR2 YFSETQ. The V and J ends lost 4 bases and 0 bases respectively, with 14 bases between them. The CDR3 coding sequence is TGCGCCAGCAGCCCGGACAGCGCTTACTCTGGAAACACCATATATTTT. Protein product: CASSPDSAYSGNTIYF.

The J gene is TRBJ2-2, the V gene TRBV4-3, with a possible D match to TRBD2 (7 bases). This CDR3 comprises 16 residues. V lost 4 bases and J 6 bases, leaving 18 bases between the germline ends. Germline values: CDR1 LGHNA, CDR2 YSLEER. Here the CDR3 DNA reads TGCGCCAGCAGCCGAGTACTAGAGGGGGGGCCCGGGGAGCTGTTTTTT. Translated: CASSRVLEGGPGELFF.

V is TRBV5-5 and J is TRBJ1-2; TRBD1 matches 8 bases. J lost 1 base, V lost 5 bases, and 13 bases had no gene match. Germline lookup yields CDR1 SGHKS and CDR2 YYEKEE (reference sequence). The CDR3 runs to 17 residues. The CDR3 DNA is TGTGCCAGCAGTCTCCAGGTGGGGACAGGCCTTAACTATGGCTACACCTTC. Its translation: CASSLQVGTGLNYGYTF.

CDR3 sequence reads: CASSASSWGANTEAFF. CDR3 sequence (DNA): TGTGCCAGCAGCGCCAGCTCGTGGGGGGCTAACACTGAAGCTTTCTTT. This chain joins TRBV9 and TRBJ1-1, with a weak D call TRBD1 (6 bases). The CDR3 loop spans 16 amino acids. Trimming removed 3 bases from V and 2 bases from J, with 17 bases in between. In germline, CDR1 is SGDLS, CDR2 YYNGEE.

V usage is TRBV15 and J usage is TRBJ2-5; no clear D. Trimming pared 0 bases from V and 3 bases from J, leaving 8 bases between. Germline lookup yields CDR1 LNHNV and CDR2 YYDKDF (reference sequence). The CDR3 is 14 amino acids. DNA of the CDR3: TGTGCCACCAGCAGAGAAGGTGGGGAAGAGACCCAGTACTTC. Its protein product is CATSREGGEETQYF.

This clone showed up just once. The CDR3 DNA reads as TGTGCCACAATGGGAAACTCCTACAATGAGCAGTTCTTC. This sequence encodes CATMGNSYNEQFF. The chain is built from TRBV6-5 and TRBJ2-1; D remains unclear. This CDR3 has 13 amino acids. The V gene's germline CDR1 is MNHEY and CDR2 SVGAGI. V was pared by 10 bases and J by 0 bases, with 10 bases between.

V is TRBV9 and J is TRBJ2-1; 9 bases are a match to TRBD1. Germline lookup yields CDR1 SGDLS and CDR2 YYNGEE. J gave up 4 bases and V 3 bases, and 5 bases lay outside the gene matches. The CDR3 runs 15 residues. The CDR3 DNA reads TGTGCCAGCAGCGCATCCGGGACAGGGTACAATGAGCAGTTCTTC. It encodes CASSASGTGYNEQFF.

The rearrangement uses TRBV6-1 and TRBJ1-4; a weak D match, TRBD1 (5 bases). The CDR3 is 14 amino acids. CDR1 and CDR2 from the germline V gene are MNHNS and SASEGT. V was shortened by 3 bases and J by 7 bases, with 12 bases between the two germline ends. The DNA of the CDR3 is TGTGCCAGCAGTGATTCTCAGGGCGGTGAAAAACTGTTTTTT. Encoded protein: CASSDSQGGEKLFF.

This clone was counted a few times. V and J are TRBV2 and TRBJ1-2; D possibly corresponds to TRBD1 (5 bases). Trimming shortened V by 2 bases and J by 5 bases, and 15 bases separated the two germline ends. CDR3 size: 15 residues. CDR1 is SNHLY and CDR2 is FYNNEI in the germline V gene. For the CDR3, the DNA is TGTGCCAGCAGTGAAAGGATCCAGGGTCCATATGGCTACACCTTC. Translation: CASSERIQGPYGYTF.

The chain uses TRBV7-8 and TRBJ2-3; TRBD2 matches at 16 bases. The CDR3 extends over 20 amino acids. With V trimmed by 4 bases and J by 3 bases, 13 bases remained unmatched. Per the germline V gene, CDR1 is SGHVS and CDR2 is FQNEAQ. The CDR3 region is CASSWEVGTSGRVETDTQYF. The CDR3 region has the DNA TGTGCCAGCAGCTGGGAAGTCGGGACTAGCGGGAGGGTTGAGACAGATACGCAGTATTTT.

V is TRBV18 and J is TRBJ2-7, with 7 bases aligning to TRBD1. Germline lookup yields CDR1 KGHSH and CDR2 LQKENI. The length of the CDR3 is 16 residues. The junction had 12 bases not matched to a gene; V was cut back by 4 bases and J by 3 bases. CDR3 bases: TGTGCCAGCTCACTCTCCCCTACAGGGGAGAACTACGAGCAGTACGTC. As protein: CASSLSPTGENYEQYV.

The genes are TRBV19 and TRBJ2-1; maybe TRBD1 (5 bases). Looked up from germline, CDR1 is LNHDA and CDR2 is SQIVND (reference sequence). The CDR3 has 13 amino acids. Trimming cost V 6 bases and J 11 bases, with 17 bases left between them. In DNA form, the CDR3 reads TGTGCCAGTAGCGCTGACTCAGGGCTGAAGCAGTTCTTC. Translated: CASSADSGLKQFF. Complete variable domain (other parts from reference TRBV19 and TRBJ2-1): DGGITQSPKYLFRKEGQNVTLSCEQNLNHDAMYWYRQDPGQGLRLIYYSQIVNDFQKGDIAEGYSVSREKKESFPLTVTSAQKNPTAFYLCASSADSGLKQFFGPGTRLTVL.

The rearrangement uses TRBV4-3 and TRBJ1-1; D possibly corresponds to TRBD1 (6 bases). There are 15 residues in the CDR3. The germline V and J ends were trimmed by 5 bases and 7 bases, with 20 bases remaining between them. Germline V lookup: CDR1 LGHNA, CDR2 YSLEER. The CDR3 loop is CASSRDNSDSNEAFF. The CDR3 DNA reads as TGCGCCAGCAGCAGAGATAATTCGGACAGTAATGAAGCTTTCTTT.

This chain links TRBV9 with TRBJ2-5; tentative D call: TRBD2 (6 bases). The germline V gene encodes CDR1 SGDLS and CDR2 YYNGEE. CDR3 size: 13 residues. Trimming took off 4 bases at V and 5 bases at J, with 12 bases between the two ends. The CDR3 nucleotides read TGTGCCAGCAGCCCCGGGGGTGGGGAGACCCAGTACTTC. Translation: CASSPGGGETQYF.

This clone appeared once. This chain uses TRBV9 with TRBJ1-2, with 9 positions matching TRBD1. In germline, CDR1 is SGDLS, CDR2 YYNGEE. The CDR3 is made up of 14 amino acids. With 3 bases clipped from V and 4 bases from J, the junction kept 4 bases outside the gene matches. CDR3 in amino acids: CASSGTGGPYGYTF. DNA of the CDR3: TGTGCCAGCAGCGGCACAGGGGGCCCCTATGGCTACACCTTC.

This clone was counted a single time. The chain employs TRBV29-1 and TRBJ2-5, with 7 bases that match TRBD1. Germline loops: CDR1 SQVTM, CDR2 ANQGSEA. The CDR3 consists of 15 residues. V dropped 4 bases and J dropped 2; count of bases not matched to a gene: 10. The CDR3 nucleotides read TGCAGCGTTGCGAGAGGGGGCGCTAGGCAAGAGACCCAGTACTTC. Amino acid sequence: CSVARGGARQETQYF.

The rearrangement links TRBV7-8 to TRBJ1-5; TRBD1 is a possible D gene (5 bases). The germline V and J ends were trimmed by 5 bases and 4 bases, with 9 bases remaining between them. This CDR3 region has 13 residues. Germline V gene data show CDR1 as SGHVS and CDR2 as FQNEAQ. Written as DNA, the CDR3 is TGTGCCAGCAGCAGGACATATAATCAGCCCCAGCATTTT. Protein: CASSRTYNQPQHF.

The chain uses TRBV5-4 and TRBJ1-1, with D perhaps TRBD1 (5 bases). The CDR3 covers 15 residues. The V gene's germline CDR1 is SGHNT and CDR2 YYREEE (reference sequence). V lost 3 bases and J lost 0, with 12 bases in between. CDR3 residues: CASSSRTDMNTEAFF. The CDR3, as DNA: TGTGCCAGCAGCTCACGGACGGACATGAACACTGAAGCTTTCTTT.

Here the CDR3 reads CASSQNYNTEAFF. The CDR3 region has the DNA TGTGCCAGCAGCCAAAACTATAACACTGAAGCTTTCTTT. This sequence joins TRBV6-5 and TRBJ1-1; D is unclear. The CDR3 covers 13 residues. Germline V gene sequence: CDR1 MNHEY, CDR2 SVGAGI. V was clipped by 6 bases and J by 2 bases, with 10 bases between them.

The chain uses TRBV10-1 and TRBJ2-3, with D uncertain. Germline-derived CDR1 and CDR2 are WNHNN and SYGVQD (reference sequence). V was shortened by 4 bases and J by 2 bases, with 7 bases between the two germline ends. The CDR3 spans 13 residues. The CDR3 loop is CASSVEITDTQYF. DNA for the CDR3: TGCGCCAGCAGTGTGGAAATCACAGATACGCAGTATTTT.

V and J are TRBV6-1 and TRBJ2-1, with D possibly being TRBD1 (6 bases). The V end was cut by 1 base, the J end by 8 bases, with 21 bases between. Germline V gene sequence: CDR1 MNHNS, CDR2 SASEGT. The CDR3 contains 17 residues. The CDR3 reads CASSEEGRRNRADEQFF. The CDR3 coding sequence is TGTGCCAGCAGTGAAGAAGGTCGGCGGAACAGGGCCGATGAGCAGTTCTTC.

This clone has only one observation. The V call is TRBV5-6, the J call TRBJ2-1; perhaps TRBD1 as D (5 bases). Germline CDR1 reads SGHDT; CDR2 reads YYEEEE. V was cut by 0 bases and J by 4 bases, with 8 bases left in between. CDR3 length: 14 residues. CDR3 sequence (DNA): TGTGCCAGCAGCTTGGGGACAACATACAATGAGCAGTTCTTC. It codes for CASSLGTTYNEQFF.